Shown below are 11 T cell receptor beta chains from a single sample sequenced in a study of cytomegalovirus exposure and HLA in healthy donors. PCR primers comprised 60 Vbeta and 13 Jbeta primers. Sequencing was performed with immunoSEQ multiplex PCR; in TCRdb, only in-frame clones are kept and a portion is missing. Of about 83,000 clones listed, roughly 79% were seen once; the top ten hold 5.9%. The sample was PBMCs. These receptors were collected from a man aged 18 to 29 in good health and CMV-seropositive.

The J gene is TRBJ1-1, the V gene TRBV9, with D perhaps matching TRBD1 (5 bases). This CDR3 contains 15 residues. V was clipped by 4 bases and J by 5 bases, with 18 bases between them. Germline CDR1 is SGDLS and CDR2 is YYNGEE. Here the CDR3 DNA reads TGTGCCAGCAGCTTGCTTCTCGGGGGTGGTACTGAAGCTTTCTTT. It encodes CASSLLLGGGTEAFF.

The V call is TRBV29-1, the J call TRBJ1-1; D gene uncertain. The V and J ends lost 5 bases and 2 bases respectively, with 9 bases between them. Germline V gene lookup returns CDR1 SQVTM and CDR2 ANQGSEA. This CDR3 contains 12 residues. The chain's CDR3 is CSVLGGNTEAFF. The CDR3 DNA reads as TGCAGCGTTCTAGGAGGAAACACTGAAGCTTTCTTT.

The chain recombines TRBV5-4 with TRBJ1-2; D may be TRBD1 (5 bases). CDR1 SGHNT and CDR2 YYREEE come from the germline V gene (reference sequence). The ends were cut back, 3 bases at V and 8 bases at J, with 14 bases in the middle. This CDR3 contains 13 residues. The CDR3 region is CASSWGGSSGYTF. The CDR3 bases are TGTGCCAGCAGCTGGGGGGGGTCCTCAGGCTACACCTTC.

This chain links TRBV7-2 with TRBJ2-1, with 7 bases lining up with TRBD2. V dropped 3 bases and J dropped 4; count of bases not matched to a gene: 12. Germline-derived CDR1 and CDR2 are SGHTA and FQGNSA. The CDR3 length is 17 residues. CDR3 in DNA: TGTGCCAGCAGCTTGAGGCGAATGGCTAGCGGATACAATGAGCAGTTCTTC. Translating it yields CASSLRRMASGYNEQFF. Looking up the rest from reference TRBV7-2 and TRBJ2-1 gives the full variable domain: GAGVSQSPSNKVTEKGKDVELRCDPISGHTALYWYRQSLGQGLEFLIYFQGNSAPDKSGLPSDRFSAERTGGSVSTLTIQRTQQEDSAVYLCASSLRRMASGYNEQFFGPGTRLTVL.

This clone was seen just once. The chain is built from TRBV4-1 and TRBJ1-5; no clear D. V was pared by 4 bases and J by 5 bases, with 15 bases between. The CDR3 runs 15 residues. From germline, CDR1 is MGHRA and CDR2 YSYEKL. The CDR3 sequence is CASSRIAGPYQPQHF. The CDR3 coding sequence is TGCGCCAGCAGCCGGATAGCCGGCCCATATCAGCCCCAGCATTTT.

This clone was counted only a few times. The gene calls are TRBV4-1 and TRBJ2-7; D is ambiguous. This CDR3 is built from 13 residues. CDR1 and CDR2 from the germline V gene are MGHRA and YSYEKL. Trimming pared 4 bases from V and 7 bases from J, leaving 14 bases between. CDR3 sequence: CASSPLGLEEQYF. In DNA form, the CDR3 reads TGCGCCAGCAGCCCGCTCGGTTTGGAGGAGCAGTACTTC.

The table lists this clone with a count of one. The chain has TRBV5-1 and TRBJ1-2; 9 bases match TRBD1. With 7 bases clipped from V and 3 bases from J, the junction kept 13 bases outside the gene matches. CDR3 length: 16 residues. Germline V gene lookup returns CDR1 SGHRS and CDR2 YFSETQ. The CDR3 DNA follows: TGCGCCAGCTCACAGGGGGCCCGGGGGCGAGACTATGGCTACACCTTC. This sequence encodes CASSQGARGRDYGYTF.

The gene calls are TRBV7-6 and TRBJ2-1; 11 bases line up with TRBD1. Germline assignment: CDR1 SGHVS and CDR2 FNYEAQ. The junction had 12 bases not matched to a gene; V was cut back by 8 bases and J by 9 bases. The CDR3 has 15 residues. CDR3 nucleotide sequence: TGTGCCAGCGTGCCTTCCGGGACAGGGGGGGGTGAGCAGTTCTTC. Its protein product is CASVPSGTGGGEQFF.

This rearrangement joins TRBV7-9 to TRBJ2-7; D might be TRBD2 (5 bases). Trimming took off 5 bases at V and 2 bases at J, with 19 bases between the two ends. CDR3 length: 16 amino acids. The germline V gene has CDR1 SEHNR and CDR2 FQNEAQ (reference sequence). CDR3 residues: CASSPPGLQHPYEQYF. CDR3 sequence (DNA): TGTGCCAGCAGCCCCCCAGGACTGCAACACCCCTACGAGCAGTACTTC.

CDR3 amino acids: CASSVESSAGEQFF. DNA of the CDR3: TGTGCCAGCAGCGTAGAGTCTAGCGCGGGTGAGCAGTTCTTC. This chain joins TRBV9 and TRBJ2-1; the D gene is possibly TRBD2 (6 bases). Trimming stripped 0 bases from V and 9 bases from J, with 13 bases between. The CDR3 sequence is 14 residues long. Germline-derived CDR1 and CDR2 are SGDLS and YYNGEE.

The gene calls are TRBV5-4 and TRBJ2-7; 8 nucleotides match TRBD2. The CDR3 runs to 18 residues. V was clipped by 4 bases and J by 4 bases; unmatched bases: 19. Germline CDR1 and CDR2: SGHNT and YYREEE (reference sequence). The CDR3 DNA reads as TGTGCCAGCAGCATTGGGGCGGCGGGAGGTCAGGGTAGGTACGAGCAGTACTTC. Translating gives CASSIGAAGGQGRYEQYF. The entire variable domain, with the rest obtained from reference TRBV5-4 and TRBJ2-7, is as follows: ETGVTQSPTHLIKTRGQQVTLRCSSQSGHNTVSWYQQALGQGPQFIFQYYREEENGRGNFPPRFSGLQFPNYSSELNVNALELDDSALYLCASSIGAAGGQGRYEQYFGPGTRLTVT.